This TCR beta chain was recovered during a study of CD8+CD57+ T cells in acquired aplastic anemia. Study overall: Sorted CD4+ and CD8+ cell DNA averaged 3.2 ug.

A note on this clonotype: What it binds is unknown.

Profiling of TCR beta VDJ combinations and CDR3 sequences used genomic DNA as template. TCRdb recomputed calls from the reads with MiXCR, one row per CDR3 protein. The sample has about 160,000 distinct CDR3 sequences, about 45% seen once. General study results and limits: A set of approximately 29 CD8+ CDR3 sequences was shared between patients and controls, and these sequences appeared highly expressed in patients.

V was shortened by 0 bases and J by 7 bases, with 15 bases between the two germline ends. Germline values: CDR1 LGHNA, CDR2 YNFKEQ. This CDR3 is built from 15 residues. The sequenced patients had an expansion of CD8+CD57+ cells seen by flow cytometry. Everyone among the patients had severe acquired aplastic anemia. The sample comprised sorted CD4+, CD8+, or CD8+CD57+ T cells (not recorded which) from PBMCs. The chain recombines TRBV4-2 with TRBJ1-2; D unresolved. The TCR sequence derives from a human donor with aplastic anemia. The CDR3 DNA reads TGTGCCAGCAGCCAAGAGGGGTGGGTCGGCGGTGGCTACACCTTC. Translation: CASSQEGWVGGGYTF.